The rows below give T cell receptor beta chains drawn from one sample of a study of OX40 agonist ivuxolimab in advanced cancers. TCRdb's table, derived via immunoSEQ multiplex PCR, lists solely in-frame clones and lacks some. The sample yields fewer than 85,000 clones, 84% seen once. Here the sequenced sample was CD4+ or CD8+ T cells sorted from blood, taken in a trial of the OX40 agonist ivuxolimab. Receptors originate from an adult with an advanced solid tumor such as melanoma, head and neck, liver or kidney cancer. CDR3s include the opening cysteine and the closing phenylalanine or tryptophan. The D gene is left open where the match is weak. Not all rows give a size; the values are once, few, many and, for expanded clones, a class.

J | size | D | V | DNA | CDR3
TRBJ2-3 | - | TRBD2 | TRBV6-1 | TGTGCCAGCAGGGCTAGCGGGAATACAGATACGCAGTATTTT | CASRASGNTDTQYF
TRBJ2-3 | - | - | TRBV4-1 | TGCGCCAGCAGCCAAGATTGGGCAGGGGCTAGCACAGATACGCAGTATTTT | CASSQDWAGASTDTQYF
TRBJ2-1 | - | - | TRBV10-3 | TGTGCCATCAGTGAGTCTGGAGGAGCGGGTAATATTCTGAATGAGCAGTTCTTC | CAISESGGAGNILNEQFF
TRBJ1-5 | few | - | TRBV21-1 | TGTGCCAGCAGCAAGAGCGGGCATGATCAGCCCCAGCATTTT | CASSKSGHDQPQHF
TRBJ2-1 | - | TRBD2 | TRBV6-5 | TGTGCCAGCAGTTACGGGACTAGCGGGGTCCAGTTCTTC | CASSYGTSGVQFF
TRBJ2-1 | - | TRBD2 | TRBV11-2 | TGTGCCAGCAGCTCCCCAACCGGGACTAGCGGGGGGGCAGCCTATGAGCAGTTCTTC | CASSSPTGTSGGAAYEQFF
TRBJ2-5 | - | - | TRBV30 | TGTGCCTGGAGTCCTGCAGGGATTGGAACCCAGTACTTC | CAWSPAGIGTQYF
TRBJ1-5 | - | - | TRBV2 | TGTGCCAGCACGAGAGGACAGTCCAGCAATCAGCCCCAGCATTTT | CASTRGQSSNQPQHF
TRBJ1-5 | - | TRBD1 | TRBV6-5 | TGTGCCAGCAGAATGGGACAGAGGACTAATCAGCCCCAGCATTTT | CASRMGQRTNQPQHF
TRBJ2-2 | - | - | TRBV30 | TGTGCCTGGAGTGGACTTGGGGACACCGGGGAGCTGTTTTTT | CAWSGLGDTGELFF
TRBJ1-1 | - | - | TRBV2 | TGTGCCAGCAGTTTTATGAACACTGAAGCTTTCTTT | CASSFMNTEAFF
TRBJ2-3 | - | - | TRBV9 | TGTGCCAGCAGCCTCCAGGGGACCACAGATACGCAGTATTTT | CASSLQGTTDTQYF
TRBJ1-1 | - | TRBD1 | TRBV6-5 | TGTGCCAGCAGGGATGGACAGGGAAACACTGAAGCTTTCTTT | CASRDGQGNTEAFF
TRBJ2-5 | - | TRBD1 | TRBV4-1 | TGCGCCAGCAGCCTAGAGACAGGGTGGTTAGAGACCCAGTACTTC | CASSLETGWLETQYF
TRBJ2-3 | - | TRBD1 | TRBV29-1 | TGCAGCGTCATGCCCGACAGGGTCGCAGATACGCAGTATTTT | CSVMPDRVADTQYF
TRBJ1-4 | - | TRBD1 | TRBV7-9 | TGTGCCAGCAGCTGGGGGGGGACAGGTACCGAAAAACTGTTTTTT | CASSWGGTGTEKLFF
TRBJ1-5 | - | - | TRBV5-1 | TGCGCCAGCAGCTTGGGTTCGGGGGCGGGGCAGCCCCAGCATTTT | CASSLGSGAGQPQHF
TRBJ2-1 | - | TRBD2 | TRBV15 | TGTGCCACCAGCAGAGGGCCAAGACTAGCGGGAGGCGATGAGCAGTTCTTC | CATSRGPRLAGGDEQFF
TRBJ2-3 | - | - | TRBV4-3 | TGCGCCAGCAGCCAAGAGCCGCAGGGATCGGGGGATACGCAGTATTTT | CASSQEPQGSGDTQYF
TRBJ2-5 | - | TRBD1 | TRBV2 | TGTGCCAGCAGTGAAGGGTGGACAGGGGAGACCCAGTACTTC | CASSEGWTGETQYF
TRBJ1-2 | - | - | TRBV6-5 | TGTGCCAGCAGACACAGGGTTGGAGATGGCTACACCTTC | CASRHRVGDGYTF
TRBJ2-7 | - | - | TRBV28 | TGTGCCAGCAGTTTATATCCCGGGACAATTGGGGGCGAGCAGTACTTC | CASSLYPGTIGGEQYF
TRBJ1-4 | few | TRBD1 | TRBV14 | TGTGCCAGCAGCCCAAGGGTCGGGACAGGGGGTGAAAAACTGTTTTTT | CASSPRVGTGGEKLFF
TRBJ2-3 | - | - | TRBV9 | TGTGCCAGCAGCGTAGCTATTGAGGGTACGCAGTATTTT | CASSVAIEGTQYF
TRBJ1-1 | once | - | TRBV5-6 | TGTGCCAGCAGAAGGGTGTCGGTCACTGAAGCTTTCTTT | CASRRVSVTEAFF
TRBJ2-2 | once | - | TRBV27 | TGTGCCAGCAGTTTAAAAACGAACACCGGGGAGCTGTTTTTT | CASSLKTNTGELFF
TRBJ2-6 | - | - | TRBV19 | TGTGCCAGTAGTATAGGGACGGCTTCTGGGGCCAACGTCCTGACTTTC | CASSIGTASGANVLTF
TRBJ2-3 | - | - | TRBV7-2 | TGTGCCAGCAGCCGAGGGTCAGATACGCAGTATTTT | CASSRGSDTQYF
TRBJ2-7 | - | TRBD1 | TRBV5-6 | TGTGCCAGCAGCTTTCGGGACAGGCGAACCTACGAGCAGTACTTC | CASSFRDRRTYEQYF
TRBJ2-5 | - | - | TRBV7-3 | TGTGCCAGCAGCTCCACGCGCACGGGCCCTCTGTACTTC | CASSSTRTGPLYF
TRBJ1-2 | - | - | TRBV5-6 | TGTGCCAGCAGCCTCGGGGCAGCCGAGTATGGCTACACCTTC | CASSLGAAEYGYTF
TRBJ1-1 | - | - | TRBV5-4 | TGTGCCAGCAGCCAAATGGACGAAGGGAACACTGAAGCTTTCTTT | CASSQMDEGNTEAFF
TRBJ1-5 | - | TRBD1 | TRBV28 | TGTGCCAGCAGTCTGGTAGGGGGCGGGACGCAGCAGCCCCAGCATTTT | CASSLVGGGTQQPQHF
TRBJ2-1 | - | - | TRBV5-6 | TGTGCCAGCAGCTTGGGCCAGATAGAGCAGTTCTTC | CASSLGQIEQFF
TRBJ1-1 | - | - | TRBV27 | TGTGCCAGCAGTCCCCTTTTGAGGCGCAACACTGAAGCTTTCTTT | CASSPLLRRNTEAFF
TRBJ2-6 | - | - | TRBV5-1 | TGCGCCAGCAGCTTGGTCGCCTCTGGGGCCAACGTCCTGACTTTC | CASSLVASGANVLTF
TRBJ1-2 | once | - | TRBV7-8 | TGTGCCAGCAGCCCCGGCACACACACACTTTTTGGCTACACCTTC | CASSPGTHTLFGYTF
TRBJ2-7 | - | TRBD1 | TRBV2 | TGTGCCAGCAGTGATTCGCAGGGGGCAGTCGAGCAGTACTTC | CASSDSQGAVEQYF
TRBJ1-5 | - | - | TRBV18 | TGTGCCAGCTCACCAATGAGCGGACCTCATCAGCCCCAGCATTTT | CASSPMSGPHQPQHF
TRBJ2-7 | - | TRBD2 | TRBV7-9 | TGTGCCAGCAGCTCTTGGCTAGCGGGAGAGCCACACGAGCAGTACTTC | CASSSWLAGEPHEQYF
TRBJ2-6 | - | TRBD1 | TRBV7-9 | TGTGCCAGCAGCCCAGGGACAGGGAAACGGCCTGGGGCCAACGTCCTGACTTTC | CASSPGTGKRPGANVLTF
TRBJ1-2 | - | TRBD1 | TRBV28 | TGTGCCAGCATAATTCCGGGACAGGGGTTTGGCTACACCTTC | CASIIPGQGFGYTF
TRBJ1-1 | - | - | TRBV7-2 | TGTGCCAGCAGCCCGCTGGGCACTGAAGCTTTCTTT | CASSPLGTEAFF
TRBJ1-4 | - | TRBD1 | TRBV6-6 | TGTGCCAGCACCCTCGTCGGACAGGGTTATGAAAAACTGTTTTTT | CASTLVGQGYEKLFF
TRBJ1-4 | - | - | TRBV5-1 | TGCGCCAGCAGCTTAGGATTGACAGCCACGAATGAAAAACTGTTTTTT | CASSLGLTATNEKLFF
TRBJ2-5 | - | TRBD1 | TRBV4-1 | TGCGCCAGCAGCCAAGGGGACAGGGATCAAGAGACCCAGTACTTC | CASSQGDRDQETQYF
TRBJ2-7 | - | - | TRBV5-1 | TGCGCCAGCAGCGAAGGTGGCGGGCACGAGCAGTACTTC | CASSEGGGHEQYF
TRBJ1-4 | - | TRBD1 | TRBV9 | TGTGCCAGCAGCGTATTAGGGGACAGGGGTGAAAAACTGTTTTTT | CASSVLGDRGEKLFF
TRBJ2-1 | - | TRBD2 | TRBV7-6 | TGTGCCAGCAGCTTATCACTAGCGGGAGTGAATGAGCAGTTCTTC | CASSLSLAGVNEQFF
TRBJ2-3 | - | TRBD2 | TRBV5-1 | TGCGCCAGCAGCCCCGAGGGCGGGAGAGTTACGACAGATACGCAGTATTTT | CASSPEGGRVTTDTQYF
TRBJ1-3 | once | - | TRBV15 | TGTGCCACCAGCTCTTATGCGGGGGCAGGAAACACCATATATTTT | CATSSYAGAGNTIYF
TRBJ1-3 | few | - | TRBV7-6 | TGTGCCAGCAGCTTAGGGGGGAGGCTAGTCTCTGGAAACACCATATATTTT | CASSLGGRLVSGNTIYF
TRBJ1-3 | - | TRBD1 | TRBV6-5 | TGTGCCAGCAGTTCGGACAGGGGACACGCCATATATTTT | CASSSDRGHAIYF
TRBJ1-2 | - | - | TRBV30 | TGTGCCTGGAGTCCGGCAGGGGTGATGGTTTACACCTTC | CAWSPAGVMVYTF
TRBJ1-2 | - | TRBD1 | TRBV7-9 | TGTGCCAGCAGCCAGACAGGGGGGTATGGCTACACCTTC | CASSQTGGYGYTF
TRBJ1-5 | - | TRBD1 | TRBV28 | TGTGCCAGCAATCACGGGACAGCTAATCAGCCCCAGCATTTT | CASNHGTANQPQHF